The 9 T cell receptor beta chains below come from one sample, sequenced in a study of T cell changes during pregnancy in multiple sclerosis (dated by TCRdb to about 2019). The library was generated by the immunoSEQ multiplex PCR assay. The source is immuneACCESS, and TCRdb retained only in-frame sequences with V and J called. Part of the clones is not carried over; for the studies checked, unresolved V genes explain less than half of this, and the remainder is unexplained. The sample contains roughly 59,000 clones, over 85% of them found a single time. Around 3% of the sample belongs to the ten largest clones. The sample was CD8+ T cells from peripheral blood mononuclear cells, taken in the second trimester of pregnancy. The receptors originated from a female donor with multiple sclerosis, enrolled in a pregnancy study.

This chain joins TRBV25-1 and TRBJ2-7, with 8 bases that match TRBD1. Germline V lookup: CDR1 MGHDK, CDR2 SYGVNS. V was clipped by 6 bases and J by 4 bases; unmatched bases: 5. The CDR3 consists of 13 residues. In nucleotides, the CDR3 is TGTGCCAGCAGCGGCAGGGGGCGATACGAGCAGTACTTC. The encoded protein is CASSGRGRYEQYF.

CDR3 DNA sequence: TGTGCCAGTAGTATCGTGACTAGCGGGACCTACGAGCAGTACTTC. Protein sequence: CASSIVTSGTYEQYF. The chain recombines TRBV19 with TRBJ2-7; 11 bases are a match to TRBD2. CDR1 and CDR2 from the germline V gene are LNHDA and SQIVND (reference sequence). The CDR3 length is 15 residues. With 3 bases clipped from V and 2 bases from J, the junction kept 3 bases outside the gene matches.

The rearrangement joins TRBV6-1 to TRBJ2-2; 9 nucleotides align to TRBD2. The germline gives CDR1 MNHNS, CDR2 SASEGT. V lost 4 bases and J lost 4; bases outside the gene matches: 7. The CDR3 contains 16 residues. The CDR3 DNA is TGTGCCAGCAGTGGGCGGGGGGGCTGGTTCACCGGGGAGCTGTTTTTT. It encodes CASSGRGGWFTGELFF.

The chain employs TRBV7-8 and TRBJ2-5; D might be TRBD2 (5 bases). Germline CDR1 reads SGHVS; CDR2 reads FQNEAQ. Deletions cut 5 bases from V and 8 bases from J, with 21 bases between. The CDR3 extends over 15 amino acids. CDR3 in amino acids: CASSRNAGTRETQYF. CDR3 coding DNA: TGTGCCAGCAGCCGCAACGCCGGCACCCGGGAAACCCAGTACTTC. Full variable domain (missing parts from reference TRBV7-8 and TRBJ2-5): GAGVSQSPRYKVAKRGQDVALRCDPISGHVSLFWYQQALGQGPEFLTYFQNEAQLDKSGLPSDRFFAERPEGSVSTLKIQRTQQEDSAVYLCASSRNAGTRETQYFGPGTRLLVL.

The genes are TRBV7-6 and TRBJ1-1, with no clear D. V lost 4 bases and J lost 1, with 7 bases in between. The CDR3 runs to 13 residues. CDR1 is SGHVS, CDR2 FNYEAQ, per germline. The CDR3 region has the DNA TGTGCCAGCAGCTCATACAGGAACACTGAAGCTTTCTTT. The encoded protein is CASSSYRNTEAFF.

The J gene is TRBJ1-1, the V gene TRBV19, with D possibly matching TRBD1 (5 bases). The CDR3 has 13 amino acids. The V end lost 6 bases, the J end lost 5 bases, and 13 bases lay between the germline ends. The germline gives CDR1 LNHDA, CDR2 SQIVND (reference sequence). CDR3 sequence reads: CASSVLGGTEAFF. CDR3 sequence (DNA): TGTGCCAGTAGCGTATTGGGGGGGACTGAAGCTTTCTTT.

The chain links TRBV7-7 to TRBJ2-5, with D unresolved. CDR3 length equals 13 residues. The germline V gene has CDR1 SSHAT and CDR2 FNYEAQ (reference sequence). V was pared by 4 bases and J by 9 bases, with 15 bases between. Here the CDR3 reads CASSSVNEPAQYF. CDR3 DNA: TGTGCCAGCAGCTCCGTCAACGAGCCGGCCCAGTACTTC.

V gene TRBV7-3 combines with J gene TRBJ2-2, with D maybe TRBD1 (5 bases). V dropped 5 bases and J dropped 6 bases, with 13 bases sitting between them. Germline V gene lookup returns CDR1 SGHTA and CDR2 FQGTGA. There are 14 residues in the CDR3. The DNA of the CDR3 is TGTGCCAGCAGCCGAAGGGGCGACGCCGGGGAGCTGTTTTTT. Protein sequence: CASSRRGDAGELFF. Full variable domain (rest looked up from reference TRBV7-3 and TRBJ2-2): GAGVSQTPSNKVTEKGKYVELRCDPISGHTALYWYRQSLGQGPEFLIYFQGTGAADDSGLPNDRFFAVRPEGSVSTLKIQRTERGDSAVYLCASSRRGDAGELFFGEGSRLTVL.

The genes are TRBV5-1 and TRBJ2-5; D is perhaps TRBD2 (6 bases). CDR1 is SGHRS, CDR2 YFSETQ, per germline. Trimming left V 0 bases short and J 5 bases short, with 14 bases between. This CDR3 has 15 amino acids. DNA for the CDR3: TGCGCCAGCAGCTTGGTCGGGGGTGTGAGGGAGACCCAGTACTTC. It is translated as CASSLVGGVRETQYF.